The 14 T cell receptor beta chains below all came from one sample that was sequenced in a study of blood T cell repertoires in COVID-19. Some clones are missing from TCRdb's copy, which holds only in-frame ones; the method was immunoSEQ multiplex PCR. Of some 220,000 clones listed, over 75% were seen once; the top ten hold around 13%. The specimen sequenced was peripheral blood. The receptors were sampled from a human donor in a cohort sampled during active COVID-19.

This clone was observed once. The rearrangement joins TRBV20-1 to TRBJ2-3; D gene ambiguous. Trimming removed 3 bases at V and 7 bases at J, with 5 bases between. The CDR3 contains 10 residues. Germline V gives CDR1 DFQATT, CDR2 SNEGSKA (reference sequence). The DNA for the CDR3 is TGCAGTGCTAGCCCCAATACGCAGTATTTT. Its translation: CSASPNTQYF.

The sample holds one count of this clone. This chain connects TRBV6-2 or TRBV6-3 to TRBJ2-7; 7 bases fit TRBD1. There are 15 residues in the CDR3. Germline V gene lookup returns CDR1 MNHEY and CDR2 SVGEGT. The V and J ends lost 2 bases and 2 bases, in that order; junction bases with no gene match: 6. CDR3 region: CASSYTETGAYEQYF. Here the CDR3 DNA reads TGTGCCAGCAGTTACACAGAAACAGGGGCCTACGAGCAGTACTTC.

There are a few counts of this clone. The sample has other DNA sequences that encode this CDR3 too. The chain carries TRBV19 and TRBJ2-6; a possible D gene is TRBD2 (5 bases). The CDR3 runs 17 residues. Germline values: CDR1 LNHDA, CDR2 SQIVND (reference sequence). V lost 0 bases to trimming and J lost 0 bases, with 9 bases between them. The CDR3 DNA reads TGTGCCAGTAGTATAGAGACGGGGAGCTCTGGGGCCAACGTCCTGACTTTC. Protein product: CASSIETGSSGANVLTF.

This clone was found once. This sequence joins TRBV12-5 and TRBJ2-7; D gene ambiguous. The CDR3 contains 12 residues. The germline V and J ends were trimmed by 1 base and 3 bases, with 4 bases remaining between them. CDR1 is LGHNT and CDR2 is FRNRAP in the germline V gene. This CDR3 is CASGLDSYEQYF. CDR3 nucleotides: TGTGCTAGTGGTTTGGACAGCTACGAGCAGTACTTC.

There are a few counts of this clone. This rearrangement joins TRBV6-1 to TRBJ1-3, with TRBD1 as a possible D gene (6 bases). Germline V gene sequence: CDR1 MNHNS, CDR2 SASEGT. CDR3 size: 15 residues. Trimming left V 1 base short and J 4 bases short, with 11 bases between. The CDR3 loop reads CASSEGRGGGNTIYF. DNA for the CDR3: TGTGCCAGCAGTGAAGGGAGAGGGGGAGGAAACACCATATATTTT.

This chain connects TRBV3-1 (or the pseudogene TRBV3-2) to TRBJ1-6; D unclear. V was cut by 0 bases and J by 8 bases, with 17 bases left in between. This CDR3 is built from 17 residues. The germline gives CDR1 LGHDT, CDR2 YNNKEL (reference sequence). The CDR3 DNA reads TGTGCCAGCAGCCAAGATAAGGAGCCGGTGACGGATTCACCCCTCCACTTT. This sequence encodes CASSQDKEPVTDSPLHF.

The genes are TRBV28 and TRBJ2-5, with 10 nucleotides matching TRBD2. CDR3 length: 16 residues. After removal of 2 bases from V and 4 bases from J, the junction contained 7 bases not matched to a gene. Germline V lookup: CDR1 MDHEN, CDR2 SYDVKM. The CDR3 protein is CASSLASGGPGETQYF. CDR3 nucleotide sequence: TGTGCCAGCAGTTTAGCTAGCGGGGGTCCCGGAGAGACCCAGTACTTC.

The chain joins TRBV25-1 to TRBJ2-5; 11 nucleotides match TRBD1. This CDR3 spans 17 amino acids. Germline V lookup: CDR1 MGHDK, CDR2 SYGVNS. The ends lost 4 bases at V and 3 bases at J; junction bases unmatched: 10. The CDR3 DNA reads TGTGCCAGCAGTGGATACGCCGGACAGGGGGCTAAAGAGACCCAGTACTTC. Amino acids: CASSGYAGQGAKETQYF.

V usage is TRBV7-9 and J usage is TRBJ2-7; 9 positions agree with TRBD2. V lost 1 base, J lost 3 bases, and 4 bases stayed unmatched. Looked up from germline, CDR1 is SEHNR and CDR2 is FQNEAQ (reference sequence). The CDR3 spans 15 residues. CDR3 sequence: CASSLERGRGYEQYF. CDR3 nucleotides: TGTGCCAGCAGCTTAGAACGCGGGAGGGGCTACGAGCAGTACTTC.

The rearrangement uses TRBV2 and TRBJ2-1; TRBD1 matches 8 bases. The length of the CDR3 is 13 residues. J lost 5 bases, V lost 9 bases, and 6 bases had no gene match. The V gene's germline CDR1 is SNHLY and CDR2 FYNNEI. The CDR3 sequence: CARPGQAHNEQFF. The CDR3 coding sequence is TGTGCCAGACCGGGACAGGCTCACAATGAGCAGTTCTTC.

The rearrangement joins TRBV3-1 (or the pseudogene TRBV3-2) to TRBJ2-7, with 11 bases fitting TRBD2. Germline loops: CDR1 LGHDT, CDR2 YNNKEL (reference sequence). With V trimmed by 1 base and J by 8 bases, 7 bases remained unmatched. CDR3 length: 15 residues. This CDR3 reads CASSQAVGTSGKQYF. In DNA form, the CDR3 reads TGTGCCAGCAGCCAAGCTGTCGGGACTAGCGGCAAGCAGTACTTC.

V usage is TRBV30 and J usage is TRBJ1-6; tentative D call: TRBD1 (6 bases). Germline V CDR1 and CDR2: GTSNPN, SVGIG (reference sequence). Trimming left V 4 bases short and J 4 bases short, with 17 bases between. The CDR3 is 16 residues long. CDR3 sequence: CAWTGTPGLYNSPLHF. CDR3 sequence (DNA): TGTGCCTGGACCGGGACACCGGGTTTATATAATTCACCCCTCCACTTT.

CDR3 in DNA: TGCGCCAGCAGCTTGCAGGGAGAGACCCAGTACTTC. This translates into CASSLQGETQYF. The V and J genes are TRBV5-1 and TRBJ2-5; D is perhaps TRBD1 (5 bases). The V and J ends lost 1 base and 4 bases respectively, with 5 bases between them. This CDR3 spans 12 amino acids. Per germline, CDR1 SGHRS and CDR2 YFSETQ.

V gene TRBV7-2 combines with J gene TRBJ2-7; 8 bases are shared with TRBD2. The CDR3 consists of 14 residues. J gave up 6 bases and V 5 bases, and 9 bases lay outside the gene matches. Germline V lookup: CDR1 SGHTA, CDR2 FQGNSA. The CDR3 loop reads CASSAPGLVTEQYF. The CDR3 region has the DNA TGTGCCAGCAGCGCTCCGGGACTAGTAACCGAGCAGTACTTC. Complete variable domain (other parts from reference TRBV7-2 and TRBJ2-7): GAGVSQSPSNKVTEKGKDVELRCDPISGHTALYWYRQSLGQGLEFLIYFQGNSAPDKSGLPSDRFSAERTGGSVSTLTIQRTQQEDSAVYLCASSAPGLVTEQYFGPGTRLTVT.